This T cell receptor beta chain is drawn from a study of glioma-infiltrating T cells. General observations from the study: Only very few CDR3 sequences appeared in both tissue and blood. Non-neoplastic patients had below-expected tissue-blood divergence, while all gliomas exceeded expectation.

Amplification of TCR alpha and beta CDR3 regions from RNA used iRepertoire nested multiplex PCR. For one-step reverse transcription and amplification, about 90-450 ng of tissue mRNA or PBMC total RNA was used. TCRdb recomputed calls from the multiplex PCR reads with MiXCR, one row per CDR3 protein. The data contain approximately 190,000 distinct CDR3 sequences, over 25% of them singletons. Trimming removed 0 bases from V and 6 bases from J; junction bases left unmatched: 3. Germline CDR1 reads KGHSH; CDR2 reads LQKENI. CDR3 length: 15 residues. This clonotype was counted a few times. The antigen remains undetermined.

This TCR came from a human donor with low-grade glioma or glioblastoma, undergoing nonglioma brain surgery, or in good health (not recorded which). The sample was glioma tissue, nonneoplastic brain tissue, or PBMCs (not recorded which). V gene TRBV18 combines with J gene TRBJ2-1, with 9 bases that match TRBD1. CDR3 protein: CASSPPGTGSNEQFF. CDR3 bases: TGTGCCAGCTCACCACCCGGGACAGGGTCCAATGAGCAGTTCTTC.